Each of the 22 T cell receptor beta chains below was sequenced from the same sample in a study of breast tumors, draining lymph nodes, adjacent tissues. Axillary draining lymph nodes of breast cancer patients supplied the node samples. TCRdb recomputed calls from the multiplex PCR reads with MiXCR, one row per CDR3 protein. The profile shows over 100,000 distinct CDR3 sequences, about a fifth of them singletons. The material sequenced was axillary lymph node tissue. The receptors were gathered from a female donor with breast cancer. Some clones in this sample may be carry-over from other donors' samples.

This clonotype has a count of ten or more. CDR3 region: CASSERGGLAGFNTGELFF. The CDR3, as DNA: TGTGCCAGCAGTGAAAGGGGGGGACTAGCGGGGTTTAACACCGGGGAGCTGTTTTTT. This chain joins TRBV2 and TRBJ2-2, with 13 bases matching TRBD2. Per germline, CDR1 SNHLY and CDR2 FYNNEI. There are 19 residues in the CDR3. The junction had 8 bases not matched to a gene; V was cut back by 2 bases and J by 2 bases.

This clonotype was seen at least ten times. CDR3 sequence reads: CASSRDRTYEQYF. CDR3 DNA sequence: TGTGCCAGCAGCCGGGACAGAACCTACGAGCAGTACTTC. This rearrangement joins TRBV3-1 to TRBJ2-7; 7 nucleotides line up with TRBD1. The V segment lost 4 bases and the J segment 2 bases; nucleotides outside the gene matches: 2. The CDR3 spans 13 residues. CDR1 is LGHDT and CDR2 is YNNKEL in the germline V gene (reference sequence).

This clonotype was counted ten times or more. The chain links TRBV27 to TRBJ2-7, with 8 bases that match TRBD1. V gave up 2 bases and J gave up 4 bases; unmatched junction bases: 7. Per the germline V gene, CDR1 is MNHEY and CDR2 is SMNVEV (reference sequence). This CDR3 is 15 amino acids long. This chain's CDR3 is CASSLKRTGSYEQYF. In DNA, the CDR3 is TGTGCCAGCAGTTTAAAAAGGACAGGGTCATACGAGCAGTACTTC.

V gene TRBV20-1 combines with J gene TRBJ1-1; D might be TRBD1 (6 bases). V was pared by 3 bases and J by 5 bases, with 13 bases between. Per germline, CDR1 DFQATT and CDR2 SNEGSKA (reference sequence). The CDR3 loop spans 13 amino acids. CDR3 coding DNA: TGCAGTGCTAGGTCGGGGGCGCGGACTGAAGCTTTCTTT. Translation: CSARSGARTEAFF.

This clonotype turned up a few times. The chain uses TRBV3-1 and TRBJ2-5; 7 nucleotides match TRBD1. Germline CDR1 and CDR2: LGHDT and YNNKEL (reference sequence). The V gene end was trimmed by 1 base and the J gene end by 7 bases; junction bases not matched to a gene: 3. The CDR3 is made up of 13 amino acids. The CDR3: CASSQGQGVTQYF. In nucleotides, the CDR3 is TGTGCCAGCAGCCAAGGGCAGGGGGTGACCCAGTACTTC.

This sequence joins TRBV11-2 and TRBJ2-7; 8 bases are a match to TRBD2. The CDR3 is made up of 14 amino acids. The J segment lost 3 bases and the V segment lost 5 bases, leaving 6 bases of the junction unmatched. CDR1 and CDR2 (germline): SGHAT, FQNNGV. The CDR3 loop reads CASSKTSAFYEQYF. In nucleotides, the CDR3 is TGTGCCAGCAGCAAGACTAGCGCGTTCTACGAGCAGTACTTC.

This clonotype was counted at least ten times. The V gene is TRBV19, the J gene TRBJ2-6; 7 bases align to TRBD1. Germline V gene data show CDR1 as LNHDA and CDR2 as SQIVND (reference sequence). The CDR3 runs 15 residues. V lost 6 bases to trimming and J lost 4 bases; unmatched junction nucleotides: 6. CDR3 coding DNA: TGTGCCAGTAGACCACCAGGGGGAGGGGCCAACGTCCTGACTTTC. It translates to CASRPPGGGANVLTF.

A word on this clonotype: This may be a read error, as it is one base from a much larger clone. The missing conserved phenylalanine or tryptophan at the end of this CDR3 makes a read error likely. This rearrangement joins TRBV24-1 to TRBJ2-5, with D uncertain. Germline assignment: CDR1 KGHDR and CDR2 SFDVKD. This CDR3 is built from 12 residues. Trimming left V 5 bases short and J 2 bases short, with 5 bases between. The CDR3 DNA is TGTGCCACCAGTGTGGATCAAGAGACCCAGTACTCC. Its protein product is CATSVDQETQYS.

The chain couples TRBV28 to TRBJ2-1; 8 bases fit TRBD1. The CDR3 length is 13 residues. The V and J ends lost 7 bases and 8 bases, in that order; junction bases with no gene match: 7. The V gene's germline CDR1 is MDHEN and CDR2 SYDVKM. DNA for the CDR3: TGTGCCAGCATCCGGGCAGGGGGCCATGAGCAGTTCTTC. This encodes CASIRAGGHEQFF.

This clonotype has at least ten counts. CDR3 amino acids: CASSLGDRVDEQYF. The CDR3 DNA sequence: TGTGCCAGCAGCTTAGGGGACAGGGTGGACGAGCAGTACTTC. V usage is TRBV13 and J usage is TRBJ2-7, with 8 bases lining up with TRBD1. V lost 0 bases, J lost 5 bases, and 3 bases stayed unmatched. The CDR3 totals 14 residues. The germline V gene encodes CDR1 PRHDT and CDR2 FYEKMQ (reference sequence).

This clonotype was observed once. A much bigger clone sits one base away, suggesting this may be a read error. The chain recombines TRBV7-3 with TRBJ2-1; D perhaps matches TRBD1 (5 bases). The CDR3 extends over 13 amino acids. Germline loops: CDR1 SGHTA, CDR2 FQGTGA. The CDR3 nucleotides are TGTGTCAGCAGCTTCGACAGTCACAATGAGCAGTTCTTC. Residues: CVSSFDSHNEQFF.

This clonotype was recorded at least ten times. The V call is TRBV4-2, the J call TRBJ2-1; the D gene is possibly TRBD2 (7 bases). The V gene lost 2 bases and the J gene lost 7 bases, with 12 bases spanning the gap. Per germline, CDR1 LGHNA and CDR2 YNFKEQ. CDR3 length equals 14 residues. CDR3 bases: TGTGCCAGCAGCCAATTGGGGGGGGCTAATGAGCAGTTCTTC. Protein product: CASSQLGGANEQFF.

As concerns this clonotype: A read error may be the cause here, since a much bigger clone is one base away. Because the CDR3 is missing its conserved closing phenylalanine or tryptophan, this is likely a read error. This sequence joins TRBV6-2 or TRBV6-3 and TRBJ2-3; D gene uncertain. The CDR3 sequence is 11 residues long. With 2 bases removed from V and 6 bases from J, the gap between germline ends came to 3 bases. CDR1 is MNHEY and CDR2 is SVGEGT in the germline V gene. CDR3 nucleotide sequence: TGTGCCAGCAGTTACCTGGATACGCAGTATCTT. Encoded protein: CASSYLDTQYL.

The gene calls are TRBV20-1 and TRBJ2-7; D may correspond to TRBD1 or TRBD2 (6 bases each). CDR1 and CDR2 from the germline V gene are DFQATT and SNEGSKA (reference sequence). This CDR3 has 15 residues. The V gene lost 1 base and the J gene lost 5 bases, with 18 bases spanning the gap. This CDR3 is CSARVSLGGWDEQYF. The CDR3 DNA reads TGCAGTGCTAGAGTTAGCCTAGGGGGGTGGGACGAGCAGTACTTC.

A remark on this clonotype: Germline is not matched at one junction end, which may reflect a read error. V gene TRBV20-1 combines with J gene TRBJ2-3, with D unresolved. Germline V gene sequence: CDR1 DFQATT, CDR2 SNEGSKA (reference sequence). The CDR3 sequence is 16 residues long. This CDR3 reads CSASGLARMSTDTQYF. CDR3 nucleotides: TGCAGTGCTAGTGGTCTGGCGAGAATGAGCACAGACACGCAGTATTTT.

The rearrangement joins TRBV5-1 to TRBJ1-4; 7 bases fit TRBD1. After removal of 1 base from V and 3 bases from J, the junction contained 0 bases not matched to a gene. Germline loops: CDR1 SGHRS, CDR2 YFSETQ. The CDR3 runs 14 residues. The CDR3 protein is CASSLQGANEKLFF. The CDR3, as DNA: TGCGCCAGCAGCTTGCAGGGGGCTAATGAAAAACTGTTTTTT.

This clonotype was found many times. The chain is built from TRBV20-1 and TRBJ2-3; the match to TRBD2 covers 8 bases. The V and J ends lost 5 bases and 0 bases, in that order; junction bases with no gene match: 7. The CDR3 contains 15 residues. The germline V gene has CDR1 DFQATT and CDR2 SNEGSKA (reference sequence). The CDR3 protein is CSALPGLGSTDTQYF. For the CDR3, the DNA is TGCAGTGCTTTACCGGGACTAGGAAGCACAGATACGCAGTATTTT.

The gene calls are TRBV27 and TRBJ2-2; 9 positions agree with TRBD1. In germline, CDR1 is MNHEY, CDR2 SMNVEV (reference sequence). With 1 base clipped from V and 6 bases from J, the junction kept 6 bases outside the gene matches. The CDR3 runs to 16 residues. The CDR3 spells CASSLLGTGNAGELFF. CDR3 coding DNA: TGTGCCAGCAGTTTATTAGGGACAGGGAATGCCGGGGAGCTGTTTTTT.

This clonotype was recorded many times. Relative to the germline gene, one junction end is altered; a read error may explain this. The V and J genes are TRBV9 and TRBJ2-1; the D gene is possibly TRBD2 (6 bases). Germline-derived CDR1 and CDR2 are SGDLS and YYNGEE. The CDR3 runs to 16 residues. CDR3: CASSVGGRSSYNEQFF. CDR3 DNA: TGTGCCAGTAGCGTAGGTGGGAGGAGCTCCTACAATGAGCAGTTCTTC.

This clonotype was observed at least ten times. The V gene is TRBV20-1, the J gene TRBJ1-4; D is uncertain. The germline gives CDR1 DFQATT, CDR2 SNEGSKA (reference sequence). V was pared by 3 bases and J by 5 bases, with 7 bases between. This CDR3 has 12 amino acids. The CDR3 DNA sequence: TGCAGTGCTAGGCCCGGGAATGAAAAACTGTTTTTT. Protein sequence: CSARPGNEKLFF.

This clonotype has ten or more counts. The chain joins TRBV4-3 to TRBJ1-4, with D maybe TRBD1 (6 bases). This CDR3 contains 17 residues. Per the germline V gene, CDR1 is LGHNA and CDR2 is YSLEER. V was clipped by 1 base and J by 8 bases, with 20 bases between them. The CDR3 nucleotides read TGCGCCAGCAGCCAAGCCCTTCACAGGGTCGGAGGGGAAAAACTGTTTTTT. Its translation: CASSQALHRVGGEKLFF.

A remark on this clonotype: This may come from a read error, since a much larger clone is one base off. The CDR3 does not close with the conserved phenylalanine or tryptophan, likely indicating a read error. The rearrangement uses TRBV11-2 and TRBJ2-1; no definite D call. The germline V gene encodes CDR1 SGHAT and CDR2 FQNNGV. The V end was cut by 6 bases, the J end by 0 bases, with 15 bases between. The CDR3 runs to 16 residues. Here the CDR3 DNA reads TGTGCCAGCAGACGAGGTGGTCAGATCTCCTACAATGAGCAGTTCCTC. This sequence encodes CASRRGGQISYNEQFL.